This T cell receptor (beta chain) originates from a study of T cells after posttransplantation cyclophosphamide. Findings and caveats of the study: Donor-recipient repertoire similarity was low at 1-2 months, rising over year one. Skin or GI-infiltrating T cells shared few TRB sequences with blood. After PTCy, TRB diversity resembled that of CNI/methotrexate controls.

On the day of bone marrow donation, the related graft donor provided peripheral blood. Trimming at V came to 6 bases and at J to 8 bases, leaving 7 bases not matched to a gene. The CDR3 consists of 13 residues. Germline CDR1 reads MGHDK; CDR2 reads SYGVNS. This table comes from immunoSEQ multiplex PCR, and its TCRdb copy is limited to in-frame clones, with some not included. Of 25,000 to 30,000 clones listed, 86% were seen once; the top ten hold approximately 3.5%. In the case of this clone: What it binds is unknown.

The sequence derives from a man aged 50-60 years. The specimen sequenced was PBMCs. The J gene is TRBJ2-7, the V gene TRBV25-1; 10 bases agree with TRBD1. Here the CDR3 DNA reads TGTGCCAGCAGACCGGGACAGGGGTCGAAGCAGTACTTC. It is translated as CASRPGQGSKQYF.